This passage covers 13 T cell receptor beta chains from one sample sequenced in a study of early T cells in non-severe SARS-CoV-2 infection. One entry per CDR3 protein, called by TCRdb with MiXCR from the 5' RACE reads. This sample carries 56,000 or so distinct CDR3 sequences, roughly 16% of them seen once, and the ten largest clones take over 4%. The sample in question was whole blood, obtained at baseline. The receptor source for this set is an adult who was a healthcare worker with PCR-confirmed SARS-CoV-2 infection or an uninfected control (not recorded which).

This clonotype was picked up a small number of times. This sequence joins TRBV12-3 or TRBV12-4 and TRBJ2-1; 9 positions agree with TRBD1. This CDR3 comprises 14 residues. Trimming cost V 6 bases and J 9 bases; bases outside gene matches: 9. The DNA for the CDR3 is TGTGCCAGCAGCCAACAACAGGGGGCAGTTGAGCAGTTCTTC. Its translation: CASSQQQGAVEQFF.

This clonotype was detected only a few times. V is TRBV20-1 and J is TRBJ2-3; no clear D gene. Germline V gene data show CDR1 as DFQATT and CDR2 as SNEGSKA (reference sequence). Deletions cut 4 bases from V and 0 bases from J, with 14 bases between. This CDR3 is built from 15 residues. In nucleotides, the CDR3 is TGCAGTGCTACCACCCACGGGCGTAGCACAGATACGCAGTATTTT. Translated: CSATTHGRSTDTQYF.

This clonotype was seen only a few times. The chain links TRBV7-6 to TRBJ2-3; D gene uncertain. There are 14 residues in the CDR3. Trimming cost V 3 bases and J 5 bases, with 12 bases left between them. Per germline, CDR1 SGHVS and CDR2 FNYEAQ. The CDR3 protein is CASSFVSWGDTQYF. The CDR3 DNA reads as TGTGCCAGCAGCTTTGTATCTTGGGGAGATACGCAGTATTTT.

This clonotype was seen only a few times. The V call is TRBV4-1, the J call TRBJ2-5, with a weak D call TRBD1 (6 bases). The V and J ends lost 0 bases and 3 bases respectively, with 14 bases between them. CDR3 length: 16 amino acids. Germline V CDR1 and CDR2: MGHRA, YSYEKL. DNA of the CDR3: TGCGCCAGCAGCCAAGAGGGGGCCCCAGTCAAAGAGACCCAGTACTTC. This encodes CASSQEGAPVKETQYF.

This clonotype is labeled as medium-sized (0.01 to 0.1%). V gene TRBV12-3 or TRBV12-4 combines with J gene TRBJ1-1; TRBD1 might be the D (6 bases). Trimming left V 7 bases short and J 0 bases short, with 9 bases between. This CDR3 region has 13 residues. The CDR3 protein is CASTTGLNTEAFF. For the CDR3, the DNA is TGTGCCAGCACTACAGGGCTGAACACTGAAGCTTTCTTT.

The chain's CDR3 is CASSLALGGNTIYF. Here the CDR3 DNA reads TGTGCCAGCAGCTTAGCGCTTGGGGGAAACACCATATATTTT. V and J are TRBV7-6 and TRBJ1-3, with D unclear. CDR1 is SGHVS, CDR2 FNYEAQ, per germline. This CDR3 contains 14 residues. V lost 0 bases, J lost 4 bases, and 7 bases lay in between.

The chain joins TRBV6-1 to TRBJ1-4; D possibly corresponds to TRBD1 (6 bases). V was pared by 5 bases and J by 5 bases, with 12 bases between. The CDR3 has 14 amino acids. Germline values: CDR1 MNHNS, CDR2 SASEGT. The chain's CDR3 is CASSQTGLNEKLFF. Here the CDR3 DNA reads TGTGCCAGCAGTCAAACAGGGCTCAATGAAAAACTGTTTTTT.

This clonotype was observed a few times. CDR3 loop: CASSTGGLNTEAFF. CDR3 coding DNA: TGTGCCAGCTCTACGGGGGGACTGAACACTGAAGCTTTCTTT. The chain combines TRBV2 with TRBJ1-1, with D possibly being TRBD1 (5 bases). Trimming took off 8 bases at V and 0 bases at J, with 13 bases between the two ends. The CDR3 covers 14 residues. Germline assignment: CDR1 SNHLY and CDR2 FYNNEI.

This clonotype came up many times. This chain joins TRBV7-6 and TRBJ2-1; 9 bases are shared with TRBD2. V gave up 4 bases and J gave up 1 base; unmatched junction bases: 2. Germline-derived CDR1 and CDR2 are SGHVS and FNYEAQ. The CDR3 covers 15 residues. The CDR3 reads CASSSAGGSYNEQFF. The CDR3 region has the DNA TGTGCCAGCAGCTCAGCGGGGGGATCCTACAATGAGCAGTTCTTC.

The rearrangement links TRBV5-1 to TRBJ1-6, with TRBD1 identical over 7 bases. V lost 0 bases and J lost 9; bases outside the gene matches: 0. CDR3 length: 13 amino acids. CDR1 is SGHRS and CDR2 is YFSETQ in the germline V gene. For the CDR3, the DNA is TGCGCCAGCAGCTTGGACAGGGGTTCACCCCTCCACTTT. Translated: CASSLDRGSPLHF.

This clonotype was recorded many times. The chain combines TRBV10-3 with TRBJ1-3; D is undetermined. CDR3 length: 13 residues. CDR1 and CDR2 from the germline V gene are ENHRY and SYGVKD. V dropped 6 bases and J dropped 1 base, with 7 bases sitting between them. Written as DNA, the CDR3 is TGTGCCATCAGGTCGCTTTCTGGAAACACCATATATTTT. Translating it yields CAIRSLSGNTIYF.

V gene TRBV18 combines with J gene TRBJ1-1, with a possible D match to TRBD1 (5 bases). V gave up 2 bases and J gave up 6 bases, with 16 bases separating them. The CDR3 is 15 amino acids. Germline V gene sequence: CDR1 KGHSH, CDR2 LQKENI. The CDR3 DNA sequence: TGTGCCAGCTCACCATTTGACAGCTTACCTTCTGAAGCTTTCTTT. It is translated as CASSPFDSLPSEAFF.

This clonotype has only a few counts. The rearrangement links TRBV6-4 to TRBJ2-1; 8 positions match TRBD2. The germline gives CDR1 MRHNA, CDR2 SNTAGT. The CDR3 length is 15 residues. The trim removed 4 bases at V and 0 bases at J, leaving 2 bases unmatched. CDR3 nucleotides: TGTGCCAGCAGTGCCACTAGCGGCTCCTACAATGAGCAGTTCTTC. Translating gives CASSATSGSYNEQFF.